Listed below are T cell receptor beta chains from one sample, sequenced in a study of CXCR3-negative and CXCR3-positive naive CD8 T cells. TCRdb reprocessed the 5' RACE reads and reports one entry per CDR3 protein, with no DNA. Here the sample table reports 90,000 to 95,000 distinct CDR3 sequences. The sample taken for sequencing was naive CXCR3- CD8+ T cells from blood. The receptors here all came from a human donor in good health. Some clones in this sample may be carry-over from other donors' samples. CDR3s include the opening cysteine and the closing phenylalanine or tryptophan. Each record gives: V gene, J gene, CDR3 protein.

TRBV21-1	TRBJ2-3	CASSRAGEDTQYF
TRBV9	TRBJ2-7	CASSAGTGGMNYEQYF
TRBV28	TRBJ2-7	CASSPRDRGSSYEQYF
TRBV7-9	TRBJ2-1	CASSPRSEQFF
TRBV29-1	TRBJ1-2	CSVEGNNGDGYTF
TRBV7-8	TRBJ2-5	CASSFQETQYF
TRBV5-1	TRBJ2-5	CASSLGQLQETQYF
TRBV29-1	TRBJ1-1	CSVEPETGNAEAFF
TRBV29-1	TRBJ1-2	CSARANWGGPSDGYTF
TRBV29-1	TRBJ2-3	CSVEDWDVEGDTQYF
TRBV27	TRBJ1-5	CASSHQGTNQPQHF
TRBV7-2	TRBJ2-3	CASSPHLAGGTDTQYF
TRBV4-3	TRBJ1-2	CASSPTTSGAFGGYTF
TRBV11-3	TRBJ2-7	CASSSRAAGKSYEQYF
TRBV7-6	TRBJ2-7	CASSLALQGSYEQYF
TRBV7-9	TRBJ2-5	CASNFQRTGYLETQYF
TRBV28	TRBJ2-7	CASCVPSGGGVYEQYF
TRBV5-5	TRBJ2-3	CASSQGHSSTDTQYF
TRBV29-1	TRBJ1-1	CSVRGTALGVNTEAFF
TRBV20-1	TRBJ2-1	CSARVGTGPMVWQFF
TRBV7-9	TRBJ1-1	CASSLVGLTTEAFF
TRBV28	TRBJ2-3	CASSLPGSTDTQYF
TRBV24-1	TRBJ2-2	CATSENRVAGELFF
TRBV4-1	TRBJ2-5	CASRRQEQETQYF
TRBV25-1	TRBJ2-1	CASSESLGLGAPYNEQFF
TRBV7-9	TRBJ1-1	CASSGRTGASTAGAEAFF
TRBV7-6	TRBJ2-7	CASSLQDSYEQYF
TRBV10-2	TRBJ1-2	CASSEPTAWTVYGYTF